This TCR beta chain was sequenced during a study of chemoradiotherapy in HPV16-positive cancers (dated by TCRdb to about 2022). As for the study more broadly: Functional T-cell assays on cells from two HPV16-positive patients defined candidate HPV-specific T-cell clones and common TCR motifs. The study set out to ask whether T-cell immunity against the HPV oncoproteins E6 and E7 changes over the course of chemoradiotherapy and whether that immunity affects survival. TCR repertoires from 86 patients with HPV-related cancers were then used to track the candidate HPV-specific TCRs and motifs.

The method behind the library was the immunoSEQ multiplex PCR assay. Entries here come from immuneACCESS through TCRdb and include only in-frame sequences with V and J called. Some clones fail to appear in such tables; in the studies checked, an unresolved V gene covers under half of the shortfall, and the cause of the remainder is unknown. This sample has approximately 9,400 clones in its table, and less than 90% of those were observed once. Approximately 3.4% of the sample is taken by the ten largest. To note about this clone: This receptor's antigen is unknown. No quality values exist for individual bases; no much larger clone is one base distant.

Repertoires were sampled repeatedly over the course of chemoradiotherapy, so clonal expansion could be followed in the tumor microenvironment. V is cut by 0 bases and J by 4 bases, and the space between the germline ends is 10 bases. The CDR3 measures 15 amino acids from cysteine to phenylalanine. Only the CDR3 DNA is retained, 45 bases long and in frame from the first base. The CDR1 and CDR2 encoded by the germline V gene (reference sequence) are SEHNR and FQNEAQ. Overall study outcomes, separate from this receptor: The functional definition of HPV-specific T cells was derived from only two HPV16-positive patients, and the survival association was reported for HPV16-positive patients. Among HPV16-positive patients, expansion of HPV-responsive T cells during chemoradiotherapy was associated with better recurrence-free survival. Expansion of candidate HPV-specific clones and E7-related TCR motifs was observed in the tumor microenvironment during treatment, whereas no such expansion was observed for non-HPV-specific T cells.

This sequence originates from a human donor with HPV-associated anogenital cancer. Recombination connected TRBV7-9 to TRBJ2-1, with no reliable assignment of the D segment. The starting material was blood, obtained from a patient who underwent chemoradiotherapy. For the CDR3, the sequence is CASSLAGYKYNEQFF. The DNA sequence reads TGTGCCAGCAGCTTAGCAGGGTACAAATACAATGAGCAGTTCTTC.